This is a list of T cell receptor beta chains from one sample in a study of PD-1 blockade in classical Hodgkin lymphoma. Produced via immunoSEQ multiplex PCR; TCRdb's table is partial and in-frame only. The table records fewer than 8,500 clones, around four fifths of them present only once. Here the sequenced sample was CD4+ T cells from blood, taken at baseline. Receptors originate from a human donor with classical Hodgkin lymphoma. Each CDR3 is given with its conserved first and last residue. The D gene is left open where the match is weak. Expanded clones are given a class, and other clones once, few, many or no size at all.

v_call	j_call	d_call	clone_size	cdr3_aa	cdr3_nt
TRBV19	TRBJ2-2	TRBD2	.	CASSTGLAGVRTGELFF	TGTGCCAGTAGCACTGGACTAGCGGGAGTTCGGACCGGGGAGCTGTTTTTT
TRBV10-3	TRBJ1-2	TRBD1	.	CAISGNGQGAYTF	TGTGCCATCAGTGGAAACGGACAGGGGGCCTACACCTTC
TRBV19	TRBJ2-1	.	.	CASTPRQRVYNEQFF	TGTGCCAGTACCCCGCGTCAGCGAGTCTACAATGAGCAGTTCTTC
TRBV12-5	TRBJ2-1	TRBD2	once	CASGLIVSVLAGSSYNEQFF	TGTGCTAGTGGTTTGATAGTCTCAGTGCTAGCGGGAAGTTCCTACAATGAGCAGTTCTTC
TRBV15	TRBJ2-7	TRBD2	.	CATSRVSGSFYEQYF	TGTGCCACCAGCAGAGTGAGCGGGAGCTTCTACGAGCAGTACTTC
TRBV19	TRBJ1-1	.	.	CASSEGRLNTEAFF	TGTGCCAGTAGTGAAGGACGACTGAACACTGAAGCTTTCTTT
TRBV7-2	TRBJ2-7	.	.	CASSLIMAAKGIGEQYF	TGTGCCAGCAGTTTGATAATGGCGGCCAAGGGGATTGGGGAGCAGTACTTC
TRBV23-1	TRBJ2-7	.	.	CASSQSMGKRGSYEQYF	TGCGCCAGCAGTCAATCGATGGGGAAAAGGGGCTCCTACGAGCAGTACTTC
TRBV7-9	TRBJ2-7	TRBD1	few	CASSGTGTGVREQYF	TGTGCCAGCAGCGGCACCGGGACAGGGGTCCGCGAGCAGTACTTC
TRBV18	TRBJ2-3	TRBD2	.	CASSPPSAGGFTDTQYF	TGTGCCAGCTCACCACCGTCGGCGGGGGGATTCACAGATACGCAGTATTTT
TRBV4-1	TRBJ1-2	.	.	CASSQASRVPANYGYTF	TGCGCCAGCAGCCAAGCGAGCCGAGTCCCAGCTAACTATGGCTACACCTTC
TRBV5-6	TRBJ2-1	TRBD2	.	CASSSSGRIHEQFF	TGTGCCAGCAGCTCTAGCGGGAGAATTCATGAGCAGTTCTTC
TRBV6-5	TRBJ2-3	.	once	CASRARWVTDTQYF	TGTGCCAGCAGGGCCAGGTGGGTTACAGATACGCAGTATTTT
TRBV7-2	TRBJ2-7	TRBD2	few	CASSPRGDYYEQYF	TGTGCCAGCAGCCCCCGGGGGGACTACTACGAGCAGTACTTC
TRBV19	TRBJ2-1	TRBD1	.	CASSSTRQGNEQFF	TGTGCCAGTAGTTCCACGCGACAGGGAAATGAGCAGTTCTTC
TRBV2	TRBJ2-3	.	.	CASSEASGFTDTQYF	TGTGCCAGCAGTGAGGCTTCAGGGTTCACAGATACGCAGTATTTT
TRBV19	TRBJ2-3	TRBD2	.	CASTPTSGGSPLLDTQYF	TGTGCCAGTACCCCTACTAGCGGGGGGTCCCCATTATTGGATACGCAGTATTTT
TRBV11-3	TRBJ2-7	TRBD1	.	CASSRKGQGPYEQYF	TGTGCCAGCAGTCGTAAAGGACAGGGACCCTACGAGCAGTACTTC
TRBV7-9	TRBJ2-4	TRBD1	once	CASSDRDRGFRPAKNIQYF	TGTGCCAGCAGCGACCGGGACAGGGGATTTCGTCCTGCCAAAAACATTCAGTACTTC
TRBV2	TRBJ1-6	TRBD1	few	CASRKQGAENSPLHF	TGTGCCAGCAGGAAACAGGGGGCTGAAAATTCACCCCTCCACTTT
TRBV2	TRBJ1-2	TRBD1	.	CASTTRDSIYGYTF	TGTGCCAGCACCACCCGGGACAGTATTTATGGCTACACCTTC
TRBV29-1	TRBJ1-2	TRBD1	.	CSVDVTGGAMSYTF	TGCAGCGTTGATGTGACAGGGGGCGCGATGAGCTACACCTTC
TRBV30	TRBJ2-3	TRBD2	.	CAWSLGLAGSTDTQYF	TGTGCCTGGAGCCTGGGACTAGCGGGAAGCACAGATACGCAGTATTTT
TRBV18	TRBJ2-3	.	.	CASSPFLVAAPDTQYF	TGTGCCAGCTCACCATTCCTAGTCGCTGCGCCAGATACGCAGTATTTT
TRBV7-8	TRBJ1-5	.	once	CASSLAPRTVLQQPQHF	TGTGCCAGCAGCTTAGCTCCTAGGACAGTCCTCCAACAGCCCCAGCATTTT
TRBV4-3	TRBJ1-4	.	.	CASSRKKGKLFF	TGCGCCAGCAGCCGAAAAAAGGGAAAACTGTTTTTT
TRBV10-3	TRBJ2-3	.	.	CAISDRGARDTQYF	TGTGCCATCAGTGATCGCGGGGCCAGAGATACGCAGTATTTT
TRBV27	TRBJ1-5	TRBD1	.	CASSRYRGLQPQHF	TGTGCCAGCAGTAGGTACAGGGGTTTGCAGCCCCAGCATTTT
TRBV29-1	TRBJ1-2	.	.	CSVDVSYYGYTF	TGCAGCGTTGATGTCAGCTACTATGGCTACACCTTC
TRBV5-6	TRBJ1-4	.	.	CASSLWRLNEKLFF	TGTGCCAGCAGCTTGTGGCGGCTAAATGAAAAACTGTTTTTT
TRBV5-6	TRBJ2-7	.	.	CASSGQGALNEQYF	TGTGCCAGCAGCGGGCAGGGCGCCTTGAACGAGCAGTACTTC
TRBV6-4	TRBJ1-2	.	few	CASSTPRRWLSANYGYTF	TGTGCCAGCAGTACCCCAAGGAGGTGGTTGAGCGCTAACTATGGCTACACCTTC
TRBV5-4	TRBJ2-3	TRBD2	.	CASRSTSGTGTQYF	TGTGCCAGCAGGTCAACTAGCGGGACGGGGACGCAGTATTTT
TRBV5-6	TRBJ2-3	.	.	CASSNEASFTDTQYF	TGTGCCAGCTCAAACGAGGCCTCCTTCACAGATACGCAGTATTTT
TRBV6-6	TRBJ1-2	.	.	CASSYSGEYYGYTF	TGTGCCAGCAGTTACTCGGGGGAATACTATGGCTACACCTTC
TRBV4-3	TRBJ2-3	.	.	CASSQDLVRTDTQYF	TGCGCCAGCAGCCAAGACTTGGTCCGCACAGATACGCAGTATTTT
TRBV7-2	TRBJ2-3	.	.	CASSLGPGGLSTDTQYF	TGTGCCAGCAGCTTAGGGCCCGGGGGGCTGAGCACAGATACGCAGTATTTT
TRBV18	TRBJ1-6	TRBD1	once	CASSRTGVSYNSPLHF	TGTGCCAGCTCACGGACAGGAGTGTCCTATAATTCACCCCTCCACTTT
TRBV7-6	TRBJ2-5	TRBD1	.	CASSLQTGRGEQYF	TGTGCCAGCAGCCTCCAGACAGGGCGAGGAGAGCAGTACTTC
TRBV10-1	TRBJ2-1	TRBD2	.	CASAAGGLYNEQFF	TGCGCCAGCGCGGCGGGGGGCCTCTACAATGAGCAGTTCTTC
TRBV9	TRBJ1-4	TRBD1	once	CASSVATGQVNEKLFF	TGTGCCAGCAGCGTAGCTACGGGACAGGTGAATGAAAAACTGTTTTTT
TRBV6-1	TRBJ2-5	.	.	CASSGGMNAGAYQETQYF	TGTGCCAGCAGTGGAGGAATGAACGCGGGGGCTTACCAAGAGACCCAGTACTTC
TRBV12-5	TRBJ2-7	TRBD2	.	CASGPNTGVQVAGVHEQYF	TGTGCTAGTGGTCCAAATACAGGGGTACAAGTAGCGGGAGTCCACGAGCAGTACTTC
TRBV25-1	TRBJ2-5	.	.	CASSEFAASETQYF	TGTGCCAGCAGTGAATTCGCAGCGTCGGAGACCCAGTACTTC
TRBV6-6	TRBJ2-3	.	.	CASSYGSMVAYF	TGTGCCAGCAGTTACGGTAGTATGGTGGCGTATTTT
TRBV11-3	TRBJ2-1	TRBD2	.	CASSPGGSSYNEQFF	TGTGCCAGCAGCCCCGGGGGGAGCTCCTACAATGAGCAGTTCTTC
TRBV28	TRBJ1-5	.	.	CASSSYLELKPQHF	TGTGCCAGCAGTTCCTACCTGGAGCTTAAGCCCCAGCATTTT
TRBV28	TRBJ2-4	.	.	CASSPRRRVGAKNIQYF	TGTGCCAGCAGTCCCCGGAGGCGGGTAGGGGCCAAAAACATTCAGTACTTC
TRBV27	TRBJ1-2	TRBD1	.	CASSLGRGGTGGYTF	TGTGCCAGCAGTTTGGGCAGGGGGGGAACTGGCGGCTACACCTTC
TRBV7-2	TRBJ2-7	.	.	CASSQFHGLPGEQYF	TGTGCCAGCAGCCAATTCCATGGGCTCCCTGGCGAGCAGTACTTC
TRBV5-8	TRBJ2-7	TRBD1	.	CASRGMGQGASYEQYF	TGTGCCAGCAGAGGCATGGGACAGGGGGCCTCCTACGAGCAGTACTTC
TRBV4-3	TRBJ1-1	.	.	CASSQELARGEAFF	TGCGCCAGCAGCCAAGAGCTGGCCAGGGGTGAAGCTTTCTTT
TRBV5-1	TRBJ2-1	TRBD2	.	CASSREGGNYNEQFF	TGCGCCAGCAGCCGGGAGGGGGGCAACTACAATGAGCAGTTCTTC
TRBV9	TRBJ2-1	TRBD2	once	CASSAESSGGYNEQFF	TGTGCCAGCAGCGCAGAAAGTAGCGGGGGTTACAATGAGCAGTTCTTC